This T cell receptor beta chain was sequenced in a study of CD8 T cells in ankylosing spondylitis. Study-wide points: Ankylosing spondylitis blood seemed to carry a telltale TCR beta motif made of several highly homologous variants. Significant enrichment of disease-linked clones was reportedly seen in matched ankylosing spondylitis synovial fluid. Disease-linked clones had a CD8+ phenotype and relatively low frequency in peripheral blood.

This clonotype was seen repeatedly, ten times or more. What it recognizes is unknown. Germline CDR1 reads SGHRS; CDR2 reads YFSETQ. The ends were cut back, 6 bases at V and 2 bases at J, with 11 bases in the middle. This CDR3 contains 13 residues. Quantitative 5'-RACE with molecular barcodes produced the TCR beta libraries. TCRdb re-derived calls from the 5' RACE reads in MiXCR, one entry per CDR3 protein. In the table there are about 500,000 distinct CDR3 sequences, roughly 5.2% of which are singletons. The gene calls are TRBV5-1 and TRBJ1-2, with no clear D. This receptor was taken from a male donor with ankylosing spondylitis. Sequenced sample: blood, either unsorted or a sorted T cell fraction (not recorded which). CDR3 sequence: CASTSGYNYGYTF. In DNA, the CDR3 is TGCGCCAGCACCTCTGGGTACAACTATGGCTACACCTTC.